One and the same sample provided the 18 T cell receptor beta chains below, sequenced in a study of human T cells and chemical hapten exposure. Indicated time point: patch test 1, 2 weeks after DPC sensitization. Treatment: therapeutic diphenylcyclopropenone sensitization with weekly scalp DPC. MiXCR, applied by TCRdb to the RACE reads, yields one record per CDR3 protein. The sample carries about 49,000 distinct CDR3 sequences, roughly 9.5% recorded once. The source was whole blood, collected in connection with sensitization to the hapten diphenylcyclopropenone (DPC). The receptors were gathered from a woman in her 50s with alopecia areata. Some clones in this sample may be carry-over from other donors' samples.

The CDR3 here is CASSRGARTKNIQYF. The DNA for the CDR3 is TGTGCCAGCAGCCGAGGGGCCCGAACCAAAAACATTCAGTACTTC. The J gene is TRBJ2-4, the V gene TRBV5-4, with D possibly being TRBD1 or TRBD2 (5 bases each). The CDR3 sequence is 15 residues long. Germline CDR1 reads SGHNT; CDR2 reads YYREEE (reference sequence). V was clipped by 4 bases and J by 2 bases, with 13 bases between them.

This clonotype showed up many times. This sequence joins TRBV3-1 and TRBJ1-5, with D possibly TRBD1 on 6 matching bases. The CDR3 runs 17 residues. Trimming removed 1 base from V and 6 bases from J, with 19 bases in between. From germline, CDR1 is LGHDT and CDR2 YNNKEL (reference sequence). The CDR3 bases are TGTGCCAGCAGCCAAGGCGTCGGGGGGCTAAGAGCTCAGCCCCAGCATTTT. Translated: CASSQGVGGLRAQPQHF.

This clonotype was found many times. This chain uses TRBV20-1 with TRBJ2-3; D is ambiguous. Trimming shortened V by 1 base and J by 4 bases, and 12 bases separated the two germline ends. CDR1 DFQATT and CDR2 SNEGSKA come from the germline V gene (reference sequence). The CDR3 is 14 amino acids. DNA of the CDR3: TGCAGTGCTAGAGCAGACCGGATTCCAGATACGCAGTATTTT. Amino acids: CSARADRIPDTQYF.

CDR3 bases: TGTGCCAGCAGTGGGCCCGGAGTCAATCAGCCCCAGCATTTT. This gives the protein CASSGPGVNQPQHF. The gene calls are TRBV28 and TRBJ1-5; D remains ambiguous. The germline V gene has CDR1 MDHEN and CDR2 SYDVKM. Deletions cut 5 bases from V and 3 bases from J, with 11 bases between. CDR3 length: 14 amino acids. Using reference TRBV28 and TRBJ1-5 for the parts outside the CDR3, the full variable domain is DVKVTQSSRYLVKRTGEKVFLECVQDMDHENMFWYRQDPGLGLRLIYFSYDVKMKEKGDIPEGYSVSREKKERFSLILESASTNQTSMYLCASSGPGVNQPQHFGDGTRLSIL.

This clonotype was observed at least ten times. A read error may produce the germline difference seen at one junction end. The V gene is TRBV29-1, the J gene TRBJ2-1, with a tentative D call TRBD2 (6 bases). The CDR3 totals 15 residues. CDR1 and CDR2 (germline): SQVTM, ANQGSEA. CDR3 nucleotides: TGCAGCGGTGAAGCGGGTCCGAGCTCCTACAATGAGCAGTTCTTC. Translating gives CSGEAGPSSYNEQFF.

There are a few counts of this clonotype. The rearrangement links TRBV5-5 to TRBJ1-1; D is perhaps TRBD1 (5 bases). Germline CDR1 SGHKS, CDR2 YYEKEE (reference sequence). V dropped 4 bases and J dropped 1 base, with 11 bases sitting between them. The CDR3 contains 14 residues. CDR3 in DNA: TGTGCCAGCAGCACCCTAGACAGGAACACTGAAGCTTTCTTT. This gives the protein CASSTLDRNTEAFF.

The chain couples TRBV20-1 to TRBJ2-7; no reliable D call. The germline V gene has CDR1 DFQATT and CDR2 SNEGSKA (reference sequence). V dropped 0 bases and J dropped 6 bases, with 6 bases sitting between them. The CDR3 length is 11 residues. CDR3 in amino acids: CSARDPCEQYF. CDR3 DNA sequence: TGCAGTGCTAGAGATCCCTGCGAGCAGTACTTC.

This clonotype was picked up many times. The chain links TRBV20-1 to TRBJ2-7; TRBD2 matches at 9 bases. Germline values: CDR1 DFQATT, CDR2 SNEGSKA (reference sequence). With V trimmed by 5 bases and J by 3 bases, 8 bases remained unmatched. This CDR3 comprises 14 residues. Here the CDR3 reads CSAQPGLAYYEQYF. The CDR3 DNA reads as TGCAGTGCTCAGCCGGGACTAGCCTACTACGAGCAGTACTTC.

The chain is built from TRBV2 and TRBJ1-2; 9 bases fit TRBD1. The germline V gene has CDR1 SNHLY and CDR2 FYNNEI. Trimming removed 6 bases from V and 8 bases from J; junction bases left unmatched: 13. This CDR3 has 15 amino acids. Here the CDR3 reads CASRPGTGLVEGYTF. As DNA, the CDR3 is TGTGCCAGCAGACCCGGGACAGGGTTAGTGGAGGGCTACACCTTC. The full variable domain, its missing parts supplied by reference TRBV2 and TRBJ1-2, is EPEVTQTPSHQVTQMGQEVILRCVPISNHLYFYWYRQILGQKVEFLVSFYNNEISEKSEIFDDQFSVERPDGSNFTLKIRSTKLEDSAMYFCASRPGTGLVEGYTFGSGTRLTVV.

In its sample, this clonotype was seen a few times. V usage is TRBV11-2 and J usage is TRBJ1-2; D possibly corresponds to TRBD1 (6 bases). This CDR3 is built from 13 residues. V lost 2 bases and J 6 bases, leaving 10 bases between the germline ends. Germline CDR1 reads SGHAT; CDR2 reads FQNNGV. This chain's CDR3 is CASSLTRGDGYTF. Written as DNA, the CDR3 is TGTGCCAGCAGCTTAACCAGGGGAGATGGCTACACCTTC. The variable domain in full, with the rest retrieved from reference TRBV11-2 and TRBJ1-2, is EAGVAQSPRYKIIEKRQSVAFWCNPISGHATLYWYQQILGQGPKLLIQFQNNGVVDDSQLPKDRFSAERLKGVDSTLKIQPAKLEDSAVYLCASSLTRGDGYTFGSGTRLTVV.

With regard to this clonotype: A single base separates this from a much larger clone, so it may be a read error. The V call is TRBV19, the J call TRBJ2-1; TRBD1 matches at 7 bases. The V gene's germline CDR1 is LNHDA and CDR2 SQIVND (reference sequence). The CDR3 totals 17 residues. The CDR3 reads CASSMAQDRIPRNERFF. The CDR3 nucleotides read TGTGCCAGTAGTATGGCCCAGGACAGGATTCCCCGCAATGAGCGGTTCTTC.

This clonotype was picked up many times. This rearrangement joins TRBV7-7 to TRBJ2-3; D is perhaps TRBD1 (6 bases). This CDR3 contains 14 residues. Germline CDR1 is SSHAT and CDR2 is FNYEAQ (reference sequence). V was pared by 3 bases and J by 3 bases, with 10 bases between. CDR3 residues: CASSLGHATDTQYF. DNA of the CDR3: TGTGCCAGCAGCTTGGGACACGCGACAGATACGCAGTATTTT.

This clonotype was observed many times. The J gene is TRBJ1-1, the V gene TRBV5-5; D possibly corresponds to TRBD1 (5 bases). The CDR3 is 14 amino acids. Between the trimmed V and J ends, which lost 3 bases and 4 bases, there was a span of 13 bases. The V gene's germline CDR1 is SGHKS and CDR2 YYEKEE (reference sequence). CDR3 amino acids: CASSWGVGSTEAFF. As DNA, the CDR3 is TGTGCCAGCAGCTGGGGGGTCGGGTCCACTGAAGCTTTCTTT.

This sequence joins TRBV15 and TRBJ2-5; 7 nucleotides match TRBD2. CDR1 and CDR2 from the germline V gene are LNHNV and YYDKDF (reference sequence). After removal of 4 bases from V and 5 bases from J, the junction contained 7 bases not matched to a gene. This CDR3 spans 14 amino acids. In DNA form, the CDR3 reads TGTGCCACCAGCAAACGCGGGAGCTGGGAGACCCAGTACTTC. It encodes CATSKRGSWETQYF.

The chain carries TRBV5-1 and TRBJ2-7; no clear D. The germline V and J ends were trimmed by 1 base and 3 bases, with 20 bases remaining between them. Germline-derived CDR1 and CDR2 are SGHRS and YFSETQ. This CDR3 is built from 17 residues. The CDR3 here is CASSLTLSTGAYYEQYF. The CDR3 DNA reads as TGCGCCAGCAGCTTGACCCTTTCAACGGGTGCTTACTACGAGCAGTACTTC.

This clonotype was counted at least ten times. The chain couples TRBV29-1 to TRBJ1-1; D remains unclear. Looked up from germline, CDR1 is SQVTM and CDR2 is ANQGSEA. Trimming stripped 4 bases from V and 0 bases from J, with 9 bases between. The CDR3 sequence is 13 residues long. The CDR3: CSVGQLMNTEAFF. The DNA of the CDR3 is TGCAGCGTTGGTCAGCTCATGAACACTGAAGCTTTCTTT.

This clonotype showed up many times. The chain is built from TRBV29-1 and TRBJ1-1; possibly TRBD1 for D (6 bases). The germline V gene encodes CDR1 SQVTM and CDR2 ANQGSEA. The CDR3 runs 14 residues. The V end lost 3 bases, the J end lost 6 bases, and 17 bases lay between the germline ends. In nucleotides, the CDR3 is TGCAGCGTTGACGGCAGGGGAACTAAGGCTGAAGCTTTCTTT. It codes for CSVDGRGTKAEAFF.

On this clonotype: A much larger clone is a single base away; this may be a read error. V and J are TRBV28 and TRBJ1-6, with D unresolved. CDR3 length equals 13 residues. Germline V gene data show CDR1 as MDHEN and CDR2 as SYDVKM. CDR3 loop: CTSNQLTNSPLHF. DNA for the CDR3: TGTACCAGCAACCAACTGACCAATTCACCCCTCCACTTT.